Shown below are 28 T cell receptor beta chains from a single sample sequenced in a study of PD-1 blockade in classical Hodgkin lymphoma. The table came from immunoSEQ multiplex PCR; TCRdb's copy has only in-frame clones and leaves some out. The sample has some 23,000 clones; over 75% are singletons. With no exception, relapse followed autologous stem cell transplantation in all patients, and brentuximab vedotin exposure varied. This specimen was peripheral blood mononuclear cells (PBMCs), taken before the second cycle of nivolumab. Receptor source: a human donor with classical Hodgkin lymphoma.

The chain links TRBV10-3 to TRBJ2-4; D might be TRBD1 (5 bases). V lost 11 bases and J 0 bases, leaving 14 bases between the germline ends. The CDR3 consists of 14 residues. CDR1 is ENHRY, CDR2 SYGVKD, per germline. The CDR3 DNA is TGTGCCTGCGCCCAGGGTTTAGCCAAAAACATTCAGTACTTC. The encoded protein is CACAQGLAKNIQYF.

The chain is built from TRBV28 and TRBJ1-1; D gene unclear. The ends were cut back, 5 bases at V and 5 bases at J, with 6 bases in the middle. This CDR3 spans 11 amino acids. From germline, CDR1 is MDHEN and CDR2 SYDVKM. CDR3 DNA: TGTGCCAGCAGTCGGGAGACTGAAGCTTTCTTT. Translated: CASSRETEAFF.

The chain carries TRBV11-2 and TRBJ2-3; a possible D gene is TRBD2 (5 bases). V dropped 3 bases and J dropped 5 bases, with 12 bases sitting between them. In germline, CDR1 is SGHAT, CDR2 FQNNGV. The CDR3 is made up of 14 amino acids. CDR3 sequence: CASSFFRSGDTQYF. The CDR3 nucleotides are TGTGCCAGCAGCTTCTTCAGAAGCGGAGATACGCAGTATTTT.

In this sample, this clone turned up once. The rearrangement joins TRBV28 to TRBJ2-7; 7 bases are shared with TRBD2. With V trimmed by 6 bases and J by 0 bases, 8 bases remained unmatched. Germline loops: CDR1 MDHEN, CDR2 SYDVKM. The CDR3 totals 15 residues. The CDR3 nucleotides read TGTGCCAGCAGGGGCTCGCGGGGGAACTCCTACGAGCAGTACGTC. It specifies CASRGSRGNSYEQYV.

The chain has TRBV7-8 and TRBJ1-6; TRBD1 aligns across 7 bases. This CDR3 spans 15 amino acids. CDR1 and CDR2 from the germline V gene are SGHVS and FQNEAQ. Trimming removed 5 bases from V and 6 bases from J; junction bases left unmatched: 7. CDR3 coding DNA: TGTGCCAGCAGCGTGACAGGGAGGCTTAATTCACCCCTCCACTTT. Protein product: CASSVTGRLNSPLHF.

V is TRBV13 and J is TRBJ2-7; D remains ambiguous. Trimming stripped 6 bases from V and 5 bases from J, with 11 bases between. CDR1 is PRHDT and CDR2 is FYEKMQ in the germline V gene (reference sequence). This CDR3 contains 12 residues. CDR3 loop: CASRTASDEQYF. DNA for the CDR3: TGTGCCAGCAGAACAGCGAGCGACGAGCAGTACTTC.

This clone showed up just a few times. This chain uses TRBV19 with TRBJ1-5, with D unclear. V was clipped by 5 bases and J by 0 bases, with 5 bases between them. Germline CDR1 LNHDA, CDR2 SQIVND (reference sequence). The CDR3 extends over 13 amino acids. The CDR3 DNA is TGTGCCAGTAGTGCCACTAGCAATCAGCCCCAGCATTTT. It codes for CASSATSNQPQHF.

In this sample, this clone turned up a few times. At one end the junction does not follow the germline gene, possibly because of a read error. J is TRBJ2-5 and V is TRBV7-7; D remains ambiguous. In germline, CDR1 is SSHAT, CDR2 FNYEAQ (reference sequence). The CDR3 contains 12 residues. The CDR3 here is CASSQDGQTQYF. The CDR3 coding sequence is TGTGCTAGCAGCCAGGACGGACAGACCCAGTACTTC.

The V call is TRBV4-1, the J call TRBJ2-3; possible D gene TRBD1, 5 bases. V shed 0 bases and J shed 8 bases, with 21 bases lying between them. The germline V gene has CDR1 MGHRA and CDR2 YSYEKL. This CDR3 spans 17 amino acids. In nucleotides, the CDR3 is TGCGCCAGCAGCCAAGATCTGGGAACCCTTTCAAGGGGTACGCAGTATTTT. Amino acids: CASSQDLGTLSRGTQYF.

The chain uses TRBV28 and TRBJ1-1, with D maybe TRBD1 (5 bases). V dropped 5 bases and J dropped 8 bases, with 15 bases sitting between them. The CDR3 loop spans 13 amino acids. From germline, CDR1 is MDHEN and CDR2 SYDVKM. CDR3 in amino acids: CASSPGGGTEAFF. As DNA, the CDR3 is TGTGCCAGCAGTCCGGGGGGGGGAACAGAAGCTTTCTTT.

CDR3 sequence: CASSPSKPGYTF. As DNA, the CDR3 is TGTGCCAGCAGCCCGAGCAAGCCTGGCTACACCTTC. V is TRBV7-2 and J is TRBJ1-2, with D unclear. This CDR3 has 12 amino acids. The V gene lost 5 bases and the J gene lost 7 bases, with 11 bases spanning the gap. Looked up from germline, CDR1 is SGHTA and CDR2 is FQGNSA.

This sequence joins TRBV6-5 and TRBJ2-3; 10 bases are a match to TRBD2. The V gene end was trimmed by 3 bases and the J gene end by 4 bases; junction bases not matched to a gene: 7. The germline gives CDR1 MNHEY, CDR2 SVGAGI. CDR3 size: 16 residues. CDR3 nucleotides: TGTGCCAGCAGTTATGGAGCGGGAGGGGGGGCAGATACGCAGTATTTT. Translating it yields CASSYGAGGGADTQYF.

The table lists this clone with a few counts. The rearrangement uses TRBV10-3 and TRBJ2-1, with D hard to call. Trimming left V 3 bases short and J 4 bases short, with 22 bases between. The germline V gene encodes CDR1 ENHRY and CDR2 SYGVKD. The CDR3 sequence is 18 residues long. Written as DNA, the CDR3 is TGTGCCATCAGTGAATTGCCCATACAGAACCTGGTTTACAATGAGCAGTTCTTC. Its protein product is CAISELPIQNLVYNEQFF.

V and J are TRBV6-5 and TRBJ2-1, with a weak D call TRBD1 (7 bases). Per the germline V gene, CDR1 is MNHEY and CDR2 is SVGAGI. The CDR3 contains 14 residues. V was clipped by 10 bases and J by 9 bases, with 22 bases between them. Here the CDR3 reads CATWGDSIFIEQFF. The DNA for the CDR3 is TGTGCCACCTGGGGGGACAGCATCTTCATTGAGCAGTTCTTC.

The V call is TRBV30, the J call TRBJ1-3; maybe TRBD1 (5 bases). CDR3 length: 16 amino acids. With 2 bases removed from V and 1 base from J, the gap between germline ends came to 15 bases. The V gene's germline CDR1 is GTSNPN and CDR2 SVGIG (reference sequence). CDR3 DNA: TGTGCCTGGAGTAGAGAACGCAGGGTATCTGGAAACACCATATATTTT. Translating it yields CAWSRERRVSGNTIYF. Looking up the rest from reference TRBV30 and TRBJ1-3 gives the full variable domain: SQTIHQWPATLVQPVGSPLSLECTVEGTSNPNLYWYRQAAGRGLQLLFYSVGIGQISSEVPQNLSASRPQDRQFILSSKKLLLSDSGFYLCAWSRERRVSGNTIYFGEGSWLTVV.

V is TRBV19 and J is TRBJ1-5; no definite D call. V was clipped by 3 bases and J by 6 bases, with 9 bases between them. From germline, CDR1 is LNHDA and CDR2 SQIVND (reference sequence). The CDR3 is 13 amino acids. The CDR3 DNA follows: TGTGCCAGTAGTATCCCAAATGGTCAGCCCCAGCATTTT. Amino acid sequence: CASSIPNGQPQHF. The complete variable domain, with remaining parts taken from reference TRBV19 and TRBJ1-5, reads DGGITQSPKYLFRKEGQNVTLSCEQNLNHDAMYWYRQDPGQGLRLIYYSQIVNDFQKGDIAEGYSVSREKKESFPLTVTSAQKNPTAFYLCASSIPNGQPQHFGDGTRLSIL.

This clone has only a few counts. The chain employs TRBV4-1 and TRBJ2-3, with a tentative D call TRBD2 (6 bases). The CDR3 consists of 13 residues. With 10 bases removed from V and 2 bases from J, the gap between germline ends came to 13 bases. The V gene's germline CDR1 is MGHRA and CDR2 YSYEKL. The CDR3 reads CAIRDFITDTQYF. Here the CDR3 DNA reads TGCGCCATCCGGGACTTCATCACAGATACGCAGTATTTT.

V and J are TRBV10-1 and TRBJ2-3; weak D call: TRBD1 (5 bases). The germline V and J ends were trimmed by 3 bases and 13 bases, with 20 bases remaining between them. The V gene's germline CDR1 is WNHNN and CDR2 SYGVQD (reference sequence). The CDR3 is made up of 14 amino acids. CDR3 amino acids: CASSDLDTSVVKYF. CDR3 nucleotides: TGCGCCAGCAGTGACCTGGACACCTCGGTTGTGAAGTATTTT.

The rearrangement joins TRBV30 to TRBJ1-5; D remains unclear. The CDR3 is made up of 13 amino acids. The germline V gene encodes CDR1 GTSNPN and CDR2 SVGIG (reference sequence). The V end was cut by 3 bases, the J end by 4 bases, with 10 bases between. The DNA for the CDR3 is TGTGCCTGGAGCCCGCCCGGAAATCAGCCCCAGCATTTT. It yields the protein CAWSPPGNQPQHF.

V gene TRBV6-5 combines with J gene TRBJ2-7; no reliable D call. The CDR3 runs 11 residues. The germline V and J ends were trimmed by 7 bases and 7 bases, with 11 bases remaining between them. Germline V CDR1 and CDR2: MNHEY, SVGAGI. CDR3 DNA sequence: TGTGCCAGCACCGGTTTCGGGGAGCAGTACTTC. Translating gives CASTGFGEQYF.

This chain connects TRBV5-5 to TRBJ2-2, with 7 bases matching TRBD1. Germline-derived CDR1 and CDR2 are SGHKS and YYEKEE (reference sequence). This CDR3 is built from 15 residues. The V gene end was trimmed by 4 bases and the J gene end by 7 bases; junction bases not matched to a gene: 10. The CDR3: CASSILQGFSGELFF. As DNA, the CDR3 is TGTGCCAGCAGCATATTACAGGGGTTTAGCGGGGAGCTGTTTTTT.

The gene calls are TRBV6-6 and TRBJ2-1; 11 positions match TRBD2. This CDR3 spans 13 amino acids. After removal of 7 bases from V and 7 bases from J, the junction contained 3 bases not matched to a gene. Germline CDR1 and CDR2: MNHNY and SVGAGI (reference sequence). The CDR3 region is CASTIAGGNEQFF. The CDR3 DNA follows: TGTGCCAGCACCATAGCGGGAGGGAATGAGCAGTTCTTC.

The rearrangement joins TRBV5-6 to TRBJ1-4; a weak D match, TRBD1 (5 bases). The germline CDR1 and CDR2 sequences are SGHDT and YYEEEE. Trimming removed 4 bases from V and 4 bases from J, with 14 bases in between. The CDR3 has 15 amino acids. The CDR3 bases are TGTGCCAGCAGCACAGGACCGCCTATTAATGAAAAACTGTTTTTT. Its protein is CASSTGPPINEKLFF.

The genes are TRBV5-1 and TRBJ2-6; possibly TRBD2 for D (7 bases). Germline loops: CDR1 SGHRS, CDR2 YFSETQ. Trimming pared 6 bases from V and 3 bases from J, leaving 19 bases between. This CDR3 comprises 17 residues. CDR3 amino acids: CASTLGYGGRGANVLTF. CDR3 DNA: TGCGCCAGCACCTTAGGGTACGGGGGGCGTGGGGCCAACGTCCTGACTTTC.

The chain has TRBV6-5 and TRBJ2-3; D may match TRBD1 or TRBD2 (5 bases each). The CDR3 has 16 amino acids. Germline CDR1 reads MNHEY; CDR2 reads SVGAGI. Between the trimmed V and J ends, which lost 0 bases and 3 bases, there was a span of 13 bases. CDR3: CASSYSPGSGTDTQYF. DNA of the CDR3: TGTGCCAGCAGTTACTCTCCAGGGAGTGGGACAGATACGCAGTATTTT.

The CDR3 sequence: CASKRAVTYEQYV. The CDR3 DNA reads as TGTGCCAGCAAACGGGCTGTAACCTACGAGCAGTACGTC. The rearrangement uses TRBV6-6 and TRBJ2-7; D gene ambiguous. V gave up 7 bases and J gave up 2 bases, with 12 bases separating them. CDR1 is MNHNY, CDR2 SVGAGI, per germline (reference sequence). The CDR3 runs 13 residues.

The chain has TRBV11-2 and TRBJ2-2; D is ambiguous. This CDR3 comprises 14 residues. CDR1 is SGHAT, CDR2 FQNNGV, per germline. Trimming removed 6 bases from V and 1 base from J, with 9 bases in between. CDR3 region: CASSPRRNTGELFF. The CDR3, as DNA: TGTGCCAGCAGTCCCCGACGGAACACCGGGGAGCTGTTTTTT.

The CDR3 DNA reads TGTGCCAGCAGCCCCCTTGGGGGGGGTGACACTGAAGCTTTCTTT. This encodes CASSPLGGGDTEAFF. The chain combines TRBV5-6 with TRBJ1-1; a possible D gene is TRBD1 (5 bases). In germline, CDR1 is SGHDT, CDR2 YYEEEE. The CDR3 extends over 15 amino acids. V was trimmed by 4 bases and J by 3 bases, leaving 16 bases between them.